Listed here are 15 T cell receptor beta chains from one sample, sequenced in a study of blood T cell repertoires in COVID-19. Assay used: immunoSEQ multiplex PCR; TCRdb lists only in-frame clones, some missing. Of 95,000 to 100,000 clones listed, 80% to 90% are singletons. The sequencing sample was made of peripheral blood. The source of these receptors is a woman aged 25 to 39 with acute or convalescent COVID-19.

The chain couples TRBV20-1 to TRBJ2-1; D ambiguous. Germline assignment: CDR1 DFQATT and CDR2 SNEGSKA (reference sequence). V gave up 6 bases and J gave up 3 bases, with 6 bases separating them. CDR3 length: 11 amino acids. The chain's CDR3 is CSAQNYNEQFF. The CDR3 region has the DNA TGCAGTGCCCAGAACTACAATGAGCAGTTCTTC.

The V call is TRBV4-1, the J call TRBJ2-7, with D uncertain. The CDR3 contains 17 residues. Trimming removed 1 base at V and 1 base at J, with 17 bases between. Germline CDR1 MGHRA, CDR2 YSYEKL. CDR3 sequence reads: CASSQVDSRHGSYEQYF. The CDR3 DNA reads TGCGCCAGCAGCCAAGTAGATTCTAGGCACGGATCCTACGAGCAGTACTTC.

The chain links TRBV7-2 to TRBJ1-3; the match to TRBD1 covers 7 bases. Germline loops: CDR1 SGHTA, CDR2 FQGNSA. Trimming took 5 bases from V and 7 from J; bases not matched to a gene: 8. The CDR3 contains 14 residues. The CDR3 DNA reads TGTGCCAGCAGCCCCCGGACAGGAGCGAACACCATATATTTT. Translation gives CASSPRTGANTIYF.

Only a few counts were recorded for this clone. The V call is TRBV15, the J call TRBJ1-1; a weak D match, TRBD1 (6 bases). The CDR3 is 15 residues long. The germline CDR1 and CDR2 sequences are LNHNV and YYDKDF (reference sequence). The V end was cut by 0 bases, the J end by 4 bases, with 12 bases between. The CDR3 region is CATSRDKGVGTEAFF. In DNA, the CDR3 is TGTGCCACCAGCAGAGATAAGGGGGTAGGCACTGAAGCTTTCTTT.

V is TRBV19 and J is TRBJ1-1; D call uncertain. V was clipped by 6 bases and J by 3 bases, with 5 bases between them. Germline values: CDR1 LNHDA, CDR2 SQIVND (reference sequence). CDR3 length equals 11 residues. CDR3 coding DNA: TGTGCCAGTAGCAGATACACTGAAGCTTTCTTT. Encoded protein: CASSRYTEAFF.

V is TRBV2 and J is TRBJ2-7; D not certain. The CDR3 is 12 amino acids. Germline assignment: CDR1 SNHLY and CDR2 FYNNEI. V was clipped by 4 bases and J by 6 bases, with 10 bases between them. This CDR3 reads CASSVTGLEQYF. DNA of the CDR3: TGTGCCAGCAGTGTCACTGGGCTCGAGCAGTACTTC.

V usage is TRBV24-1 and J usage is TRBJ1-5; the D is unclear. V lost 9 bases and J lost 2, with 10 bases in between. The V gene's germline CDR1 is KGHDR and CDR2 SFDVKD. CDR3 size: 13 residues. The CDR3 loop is CATSAGRNQPQHF. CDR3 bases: TGTGCCACCTCTGCAGGCCGCAATCAGCCCCAGCATTTT.

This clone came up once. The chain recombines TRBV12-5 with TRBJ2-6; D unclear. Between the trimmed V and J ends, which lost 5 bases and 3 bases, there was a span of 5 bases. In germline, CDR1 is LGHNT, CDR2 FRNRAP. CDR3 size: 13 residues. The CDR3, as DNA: TGTGCTAGTGGTCGTAGTGGGGCCAACGTCCTGACTTTC. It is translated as CASGRSGANVLTF.

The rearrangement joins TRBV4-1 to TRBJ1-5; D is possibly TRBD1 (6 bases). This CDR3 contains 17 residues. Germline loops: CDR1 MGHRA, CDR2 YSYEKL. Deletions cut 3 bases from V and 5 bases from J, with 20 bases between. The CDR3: CASSHGGLRGSHQPQHF. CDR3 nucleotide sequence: TGCGCCAGCAGCCATGGCGGTTTGAGGGGGTCCCATCAGCCCCAGCATTTT.

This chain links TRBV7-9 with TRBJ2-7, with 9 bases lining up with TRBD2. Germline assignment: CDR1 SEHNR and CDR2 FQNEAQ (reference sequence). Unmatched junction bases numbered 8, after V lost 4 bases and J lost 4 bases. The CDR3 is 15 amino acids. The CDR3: CASSSGTSIPYEQYF. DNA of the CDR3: TGTGCCAGCAGCTCCGGGACTAGCATTCCATACGAGCAGTACTTC.

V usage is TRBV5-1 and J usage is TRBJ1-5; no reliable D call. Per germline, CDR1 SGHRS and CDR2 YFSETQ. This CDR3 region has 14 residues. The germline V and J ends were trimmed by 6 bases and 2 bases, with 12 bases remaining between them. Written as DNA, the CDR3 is TGCGCCAGCAAATCGGGTGCGGGCAATCAGCCCCAGCATTTT. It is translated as CASKSGAGNQPQHF. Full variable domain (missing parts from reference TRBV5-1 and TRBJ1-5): KAGVTQTPRYLIKTRGQQVTLSCSPISGHRSVSWYQQTPGQGLQFLFEYFSETQRNKGNFPGRFSGRQFSNSRSEMNVSTLELGDSALYLCASKSGAGNQPQHFGDGTRLSIL.

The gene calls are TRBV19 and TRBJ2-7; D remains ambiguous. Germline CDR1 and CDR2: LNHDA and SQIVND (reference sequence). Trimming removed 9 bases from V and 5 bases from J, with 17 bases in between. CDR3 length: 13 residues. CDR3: CASGHRGSNEQYF. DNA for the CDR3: TGTGCCAGCGGTCATCGAGGAAGCAACGAGCAGTACTTC. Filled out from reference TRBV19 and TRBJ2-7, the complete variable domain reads DGGITQSPKYLFRKEGQNVTLSCEQNLNHDAMYWYRQDPGQGLRLIYYSQIVNDFQKGDIAEGYSVSREKKESFPLTVTSAQKNPTAFYLCASGHRGSNEQYFGPGTRLTVT.

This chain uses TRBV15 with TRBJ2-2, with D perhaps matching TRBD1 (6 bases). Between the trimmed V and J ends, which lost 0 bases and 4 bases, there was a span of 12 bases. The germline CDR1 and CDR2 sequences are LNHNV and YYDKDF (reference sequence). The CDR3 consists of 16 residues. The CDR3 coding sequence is TGTGCCACCAGCAGAGAAGGGGGACACCTCACCGGGGAGCTGTTTTTT. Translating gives CATSREGGHLTGELFF.

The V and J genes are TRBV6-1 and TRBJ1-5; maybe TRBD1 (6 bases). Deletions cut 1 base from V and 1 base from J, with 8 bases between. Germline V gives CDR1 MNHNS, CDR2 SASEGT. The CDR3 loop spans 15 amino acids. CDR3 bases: TGTGCCAGCAGTGAAGGGCAGGGGAGCAATCAGCCCCAGCATTTT. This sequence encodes CASSEGQGSNQPQHF.

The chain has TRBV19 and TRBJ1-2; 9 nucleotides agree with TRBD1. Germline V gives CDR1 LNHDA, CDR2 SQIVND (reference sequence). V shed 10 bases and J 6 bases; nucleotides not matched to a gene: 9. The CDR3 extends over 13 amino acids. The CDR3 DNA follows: TGTGCCACTAGGGGACAGGGCCCCAATGGCTACACCTTC. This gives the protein CATRGQGPNGYTF.